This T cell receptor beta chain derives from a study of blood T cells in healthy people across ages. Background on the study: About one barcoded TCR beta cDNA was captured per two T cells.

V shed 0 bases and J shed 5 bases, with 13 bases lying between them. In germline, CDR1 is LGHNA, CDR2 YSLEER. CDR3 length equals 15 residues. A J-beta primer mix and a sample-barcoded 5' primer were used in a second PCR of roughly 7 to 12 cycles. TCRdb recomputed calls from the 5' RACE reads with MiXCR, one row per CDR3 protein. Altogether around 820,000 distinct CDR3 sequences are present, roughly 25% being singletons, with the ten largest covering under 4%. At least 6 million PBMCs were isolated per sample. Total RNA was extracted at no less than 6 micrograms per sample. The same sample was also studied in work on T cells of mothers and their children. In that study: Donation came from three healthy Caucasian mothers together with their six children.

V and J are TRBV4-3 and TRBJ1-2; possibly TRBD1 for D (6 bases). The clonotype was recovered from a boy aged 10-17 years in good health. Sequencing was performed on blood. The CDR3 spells CASSQDGGHKYGYTF. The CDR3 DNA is TGCGCCAGCAGCCAAGATGGGGGGCATAAATATGGCTACACCTTC.